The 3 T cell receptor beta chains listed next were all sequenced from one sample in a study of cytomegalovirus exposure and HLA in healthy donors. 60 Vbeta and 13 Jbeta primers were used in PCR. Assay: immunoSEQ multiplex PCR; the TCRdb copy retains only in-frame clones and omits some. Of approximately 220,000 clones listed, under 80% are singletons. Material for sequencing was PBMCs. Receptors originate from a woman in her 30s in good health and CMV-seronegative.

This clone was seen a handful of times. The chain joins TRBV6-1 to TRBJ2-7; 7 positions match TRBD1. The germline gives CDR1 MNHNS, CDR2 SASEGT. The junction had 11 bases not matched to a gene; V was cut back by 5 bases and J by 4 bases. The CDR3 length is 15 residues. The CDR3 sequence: CASSNQPGQAYEQYF. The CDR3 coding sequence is TGTGCCAGCAGTAACCAACCTGGACAGGCGTACGAGCAGTACTTC.

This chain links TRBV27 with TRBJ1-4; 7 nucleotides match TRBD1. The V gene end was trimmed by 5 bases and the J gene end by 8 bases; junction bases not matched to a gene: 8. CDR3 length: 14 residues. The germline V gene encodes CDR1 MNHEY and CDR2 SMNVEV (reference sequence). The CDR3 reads CASSQEGAREKLFF. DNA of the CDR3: TGTGCCAGCAGTCAGGAGGGGGCGAGAGAAAAACTGTTTTTT.

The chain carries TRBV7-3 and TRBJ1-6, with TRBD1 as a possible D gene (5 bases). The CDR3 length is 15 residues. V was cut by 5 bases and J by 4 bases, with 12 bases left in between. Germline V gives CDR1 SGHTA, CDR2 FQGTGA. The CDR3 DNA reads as TGTGCCAGCAGCCCTATGGGGGGATATAATTCACCCCTCCACTTT. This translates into CASSPMGGYNSPLHF.